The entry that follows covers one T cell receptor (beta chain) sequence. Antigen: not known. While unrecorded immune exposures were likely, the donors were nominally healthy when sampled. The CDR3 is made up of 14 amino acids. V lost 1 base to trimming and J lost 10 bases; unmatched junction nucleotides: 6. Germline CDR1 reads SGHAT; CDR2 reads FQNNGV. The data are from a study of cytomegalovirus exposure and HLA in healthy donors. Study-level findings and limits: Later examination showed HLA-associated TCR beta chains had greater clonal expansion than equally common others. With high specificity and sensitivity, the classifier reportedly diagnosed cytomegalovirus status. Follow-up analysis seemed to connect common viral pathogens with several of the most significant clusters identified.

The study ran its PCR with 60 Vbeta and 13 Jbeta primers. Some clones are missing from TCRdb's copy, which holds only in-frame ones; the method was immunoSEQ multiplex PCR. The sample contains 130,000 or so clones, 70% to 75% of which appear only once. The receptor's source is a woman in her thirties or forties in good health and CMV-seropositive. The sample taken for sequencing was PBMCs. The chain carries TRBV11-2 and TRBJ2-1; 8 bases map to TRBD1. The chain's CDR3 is CASSLGPGGGEQFF. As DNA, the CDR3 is TGTGCCAGCAGCTTAGGACCAGGGGGCGGGGAGCAGTTCTTC.